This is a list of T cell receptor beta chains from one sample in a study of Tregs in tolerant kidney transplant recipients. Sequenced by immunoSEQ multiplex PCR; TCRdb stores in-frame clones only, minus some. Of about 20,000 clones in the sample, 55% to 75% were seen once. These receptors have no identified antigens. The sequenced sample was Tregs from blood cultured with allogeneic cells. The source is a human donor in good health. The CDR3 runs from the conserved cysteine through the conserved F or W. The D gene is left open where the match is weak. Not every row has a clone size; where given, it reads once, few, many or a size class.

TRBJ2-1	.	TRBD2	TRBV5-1	TGCGCCAGCAGTTCGAGACCGGGACTAGCGGGAAATGAGCAGTTCTTC	CASSSRPGLAGNEQFF
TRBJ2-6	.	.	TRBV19	TGTGCCAGTAGTATTCGGCAGTCCCCCCCTCTCTCTGGGGCCAACGTCCTGACTTTC	CASSIRQSPPLSGANVLTF
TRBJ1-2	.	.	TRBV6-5	TGTGCCAGCAGTTACGGCTATGGCTACACCTTC	CASSYGYGYTF
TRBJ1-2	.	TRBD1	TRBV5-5	TGTGCCAGCAGCTTGGACAGGGGTGGGGGCTACACCTTC	CASSLDRGGGYTF
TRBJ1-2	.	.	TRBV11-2	TGTGCCAGCAGCTTGACGACAGCATTACATGGCTACACCTTC	CASSLTTALHGYTF
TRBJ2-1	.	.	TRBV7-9	TGTGCCAGCAGCTTAGATGCGGGGTCCTACAATGAGCAGTTCTTC	CASSLDAGSYNEQFF
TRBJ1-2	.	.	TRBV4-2	TGTGCCAGCAGCCCGGGGACGGTCTATGGCTACACCTTC	CASSPGTVYGYTF
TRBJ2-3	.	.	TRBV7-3	TGTGCCAGCAGCTTAATTGACTCCCGTCGCACAGATACGCAGTATTTT	CASSLIDSRRTDTQYF
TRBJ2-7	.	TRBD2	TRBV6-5	TGTGCCAGCTCGGGAGGGTGGAAGGGAGGGGACGAGCAGTACTTC	CASSGGWKGGDEQYF
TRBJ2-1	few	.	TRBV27	TGTGCCAGCAGTGGGCGGGGCCATTGGGGTGAGCAGTTCTTC	CASSGRGHWGEQFF
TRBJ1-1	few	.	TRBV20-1	TGCAGTGCACGCCGTAACACTGAAGCTTTCTTT	CSARRNTEAFF
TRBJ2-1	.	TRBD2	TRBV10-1	TGCGCCAGCAGTAGAACAGCGGGAGGCGGTTACAATGAGCAGTTCTTC	CASSRTAGGGYNEQFF
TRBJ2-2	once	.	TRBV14	TGTGCCAGCAGCCAAGATGGCGTACGCACCGGGGAGCTGTTTTTT	CASSQDGVRTGELFF
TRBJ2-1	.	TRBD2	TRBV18	TGTGCCAGCTCACCACCGTTTACTAGCGGTAGCTCCTACAATGAGCAGTTCTTC	CASSPPFTSGSSYNEQFF
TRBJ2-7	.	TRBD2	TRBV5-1	TGCGCCAGCAGCTTTGGACTAGCGGGAGGGGGAGTGGAGCAGTACTTC	CASSFGLAGGGVEQYF
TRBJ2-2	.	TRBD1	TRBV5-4	TGTGCCAGCAGCGCCTGGGACAGAGGACCCGGGGAGCTGCTTTTT	CASSAWDRGPGELLF
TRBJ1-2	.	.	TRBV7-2	TGTGCCAGCAGCTTAGTCGGGACACGGAACTATGGCTACACCTTC	CASSLVGTRNYGYTF
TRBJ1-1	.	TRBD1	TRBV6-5	TGTGCCAGCACCGGAAGGGGGCTGTGGACTGAAGCTTTCTTT	CASTGRGLWTEAFF
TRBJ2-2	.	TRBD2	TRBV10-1	TGCGCCAGCAGTGAGGGCGGGAGAGCCGGGGAGCTGTTTTTT	CASSEGGRAGELFF
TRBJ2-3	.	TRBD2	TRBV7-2	TGTGCCAGCAGCTTTATAGCGGGAGTTTACGATACGCAGTATTTT	CASSFIAGVYDTQYF
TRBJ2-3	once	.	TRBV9	TGTGCCAGCAGCGTAGCTTCCTTCACAGATACGCAGTATTTT	CASSVASFTDTQYF
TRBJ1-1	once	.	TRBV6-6	TGTGCCAGCATAGCAGGGTTCGTTCTGAACACTGAAGCTTTCTTT	CASIAGFVLNTEAFF
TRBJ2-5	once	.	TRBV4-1	TGCGCCAGCAGCCAAGAAGGTCGAGGGGAAGAGACCCAGTACTTC	CASSQEGRGEETQYF
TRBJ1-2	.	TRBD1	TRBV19	TGTGCCAGTAGTATACAAACCGGGACAGGGTCGCTCTATGGCTACACCTTC	CASSIQTGTGSLYGYTF
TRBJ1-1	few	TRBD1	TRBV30	TGTGCCTGGAGGATAACAGGGGGTGCTGAAGCTTTCTTT	CAWRITGGAEAFF
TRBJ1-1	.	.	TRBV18	TGTGCCAGCTCACTTCGCTCTATGAACACTGAAGCTTTCTTT	CASSLRSMNTEAFF
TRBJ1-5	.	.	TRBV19	TGTGCCAGTAGTGGGCTCCAGGGGTTAAATCAGCCCCAGCATTTT	CASSGLQGLNQPQHF
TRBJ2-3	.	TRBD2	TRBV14	TGTGCCAGCAGCCAAGAGTCGGGAAGCCTAGCGGGGACAGATACGCAGTATTTT	CASSQESGSLAGTDTQYF
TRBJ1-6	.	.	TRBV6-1	TGTGCCAGCAGCCAAATACGGGATGATTCACCCCTCCACTTT	CASSQIRDDSPLHF
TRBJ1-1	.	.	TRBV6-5	TGTGCCAGCAGTTACTTTTTAACAGGGAACACTGAAGCTTTCTTT	CASSYFLTGNTEAFF
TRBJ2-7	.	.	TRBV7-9	TGTGCCAGCAGCTTCACAGGCGAGTCCTACGAGCAGTACTTC	CASSFTGESYEQYF
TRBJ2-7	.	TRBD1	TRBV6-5	TGTGCCTCCGGTAACAGGGGCAGGGAGCAGTACTTC	CASGNRGREQYF
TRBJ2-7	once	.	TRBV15	TGTGCCACCAGCAGAGATTGGTACTACGAGCAGTACTTC	CATSRDWYYEQYF
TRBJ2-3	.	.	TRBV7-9	TGTGCCAGCAGCTTAGAGAATACGCAGTATTTT	CASSLENTQYF
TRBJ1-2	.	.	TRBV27	TGTGCCAGCTGGGGGCAGGACGTCCACAACTATGGCTACACCTTC	CASWGQDVHNYGYTF
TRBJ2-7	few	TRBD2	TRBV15	TGTGCCACCAGCAGAGATCGAGCTAGCGGTGAGCAGTACTTC	CATSRDRASGEQYF
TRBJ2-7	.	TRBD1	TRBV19	TGTGCCAGTAGTATGGCCGGGACAGGGCCCTTCTACGAGCAGTACTTC	CASSMAGTGPFYEQYF
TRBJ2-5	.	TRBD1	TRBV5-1	TGCGCCAGCAGCCCAAGGACAGGGGGTTTAGAGACCCAGTACTTC	CASSPRTGGLETQYF
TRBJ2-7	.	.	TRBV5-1	TGCGCCAGCAGCTTGGAGGGCGGGGCTGGCGAGCAGTACTTC	CASSLEGGAGEQYF
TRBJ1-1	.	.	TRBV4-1	TGCGCCAGCAGCGGGGGGCAAGGGATACGTAACATGAACACTGAAGCTTTCTTT	CASSGGQGIRNMNTEAFF
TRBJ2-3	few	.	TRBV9	TGTGCCAGCAGCGTGCTTAGCGTGGGTACGCAGTATTTT	CASSVLSVGTQYF
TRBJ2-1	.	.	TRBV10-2	TGCGCCAGCAGTGTTCTAAAATCCTACAATGAGCAGTTCTTC	CASSVLKSYNEQFF
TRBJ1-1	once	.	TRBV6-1	TGTGCCAGTAGACGGGTTTGGACCACTGAAGCTTTCTTT	CASRRVWTTEAFF
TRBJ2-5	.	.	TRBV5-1	TGCGCCAGCAGCTTGTTAGGGGTAGGGCCAGAGACCCAGTACTTC	CASSLLGVGPETQYF
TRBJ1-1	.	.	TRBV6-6	TGTGCCAGCAGTAGACAGACGAACACTGAAGCTTTCTTT	CASSRQTNTEAFF
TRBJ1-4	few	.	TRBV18	TGTGCCAGCTCACCGGATGGGAGGAAGGAAAAACTGTTTTTT	CASSPDGRKEKLFF
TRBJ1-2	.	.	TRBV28	TGTGCCAGCAGTTTAGGTCGAACGGGGTCGAAAGGCTACACCTTC	CASSLGRTGSKGYTF
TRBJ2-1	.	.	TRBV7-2	TGTGCCAGCAGCTTAGTCGGCGGACAGTACAATGAGCAGTTCTTC	CASSLVGGQYNEQFF
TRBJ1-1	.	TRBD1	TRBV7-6	TGTGCCAGCAGCTTAGCACAGGGGGCCTTGACTGAAGCTTTCTTT	CASSLAQGALTEAFF
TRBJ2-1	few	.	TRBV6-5	TGTGCCAGCAGTCTATGGACAGACTATGAGCAGTTCTTC	CASSLWTDYEQFF
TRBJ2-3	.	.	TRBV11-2	TGTGCCAGCAGCTTCTCGGCAGATACGCAGTATTTT	CASSFSADTQYF
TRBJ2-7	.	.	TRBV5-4	TGTGCCAGCAGCTTGGCGGCGGGCCTAACTTACGAGCAGTACTTC	CASSLAAGLTYEQYF